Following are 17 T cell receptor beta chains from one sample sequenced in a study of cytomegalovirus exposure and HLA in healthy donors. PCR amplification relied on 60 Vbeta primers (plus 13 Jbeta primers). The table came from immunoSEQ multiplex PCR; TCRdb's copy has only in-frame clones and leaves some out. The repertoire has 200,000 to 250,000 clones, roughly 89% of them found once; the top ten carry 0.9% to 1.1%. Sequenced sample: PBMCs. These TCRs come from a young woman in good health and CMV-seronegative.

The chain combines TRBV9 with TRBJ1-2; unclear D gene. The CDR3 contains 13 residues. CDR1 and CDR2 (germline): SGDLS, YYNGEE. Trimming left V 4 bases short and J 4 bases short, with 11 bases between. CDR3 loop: CASSTRESYGYTF. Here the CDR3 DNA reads TGTGCCAGCAGCACAAGGGAGAGCTATGGCTACACCTTC. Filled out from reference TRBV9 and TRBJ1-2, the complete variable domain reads DSGVTQTPKHLITATGQRVTLRCSPRSGDLSVYWYQQSLDQGLQFLIQYYNGEERAKGNILERFSAQQFPDLHSELNLSSLELGDSALYFCASSTRESYGYTFGSGTRLTVV.

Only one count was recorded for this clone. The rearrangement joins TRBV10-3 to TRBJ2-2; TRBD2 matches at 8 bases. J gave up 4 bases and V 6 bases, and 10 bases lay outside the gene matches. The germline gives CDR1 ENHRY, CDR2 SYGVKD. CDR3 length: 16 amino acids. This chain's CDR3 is CAIRDPGAGGTGELFF. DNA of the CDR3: TGTGCCATCAGGGACCCGGGGGCGGGAGGCACCGGGGAGCTGTTTTTT.

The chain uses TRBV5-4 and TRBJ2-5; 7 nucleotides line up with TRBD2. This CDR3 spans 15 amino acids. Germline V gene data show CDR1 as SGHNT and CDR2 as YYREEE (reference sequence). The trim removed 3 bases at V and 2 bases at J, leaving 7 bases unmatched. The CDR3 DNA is TGTGCCAGCAGCTCCCGGCGGGGGAGGCAAGAGACCCAGTACTTC. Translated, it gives CASSSRRGRQETQYF.

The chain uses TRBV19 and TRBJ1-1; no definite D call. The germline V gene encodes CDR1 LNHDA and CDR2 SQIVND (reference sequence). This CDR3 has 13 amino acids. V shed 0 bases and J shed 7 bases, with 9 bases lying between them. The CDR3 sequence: CASSIDLGVEAFF. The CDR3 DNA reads TGTGCCAGTAGTATAGATCTTGGAGTTGAAGCTTTCTTT.

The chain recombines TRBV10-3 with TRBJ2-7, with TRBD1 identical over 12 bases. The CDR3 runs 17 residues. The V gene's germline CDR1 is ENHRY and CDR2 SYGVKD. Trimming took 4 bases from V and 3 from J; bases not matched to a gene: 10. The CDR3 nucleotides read TGTGCCATCAGTGGGAAACCCGGGACAGGGGGCGGCTACGAGCAGTACTTC. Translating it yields CAISGKPGTGGGYEQYF.

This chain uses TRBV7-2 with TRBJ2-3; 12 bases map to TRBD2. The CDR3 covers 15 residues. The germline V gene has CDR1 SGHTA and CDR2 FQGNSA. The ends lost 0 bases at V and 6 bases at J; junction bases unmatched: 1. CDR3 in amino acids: CASSLAGLAGDTQYF. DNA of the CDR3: TGTGCCAGCAGCTTAGCCGGACTAGCGGGGGATACGCAGTATTTT.

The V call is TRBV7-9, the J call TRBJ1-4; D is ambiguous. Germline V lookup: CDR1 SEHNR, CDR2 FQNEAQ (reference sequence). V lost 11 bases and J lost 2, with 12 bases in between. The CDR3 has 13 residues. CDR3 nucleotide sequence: TGTGCCTGGGAGACGGTCACTAATGAAAAACTGTTTTTT. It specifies CAWETVTNEKLFF. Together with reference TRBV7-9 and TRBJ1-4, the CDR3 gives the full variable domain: DTGVSQNPRHKITKRGQNVTFRCDPISEHNRLYWYRQTLGQGPEFLTYFQNEAQLEKSRLLSDRFSAERPKGSFSTLEIQRTEQGDSAMYLCAWETVTNEKLFFGSGTQLSVL.

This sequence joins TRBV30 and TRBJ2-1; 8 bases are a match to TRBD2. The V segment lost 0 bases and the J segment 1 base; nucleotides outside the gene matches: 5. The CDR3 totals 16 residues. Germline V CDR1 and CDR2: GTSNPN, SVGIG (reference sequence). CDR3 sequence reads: CAWSVGAGVSYNEQFF. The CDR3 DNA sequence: TGTGCCTGGAGTGTTGGAGCGGGAGTTTCCTACAATGAGCAGTTCTTC.

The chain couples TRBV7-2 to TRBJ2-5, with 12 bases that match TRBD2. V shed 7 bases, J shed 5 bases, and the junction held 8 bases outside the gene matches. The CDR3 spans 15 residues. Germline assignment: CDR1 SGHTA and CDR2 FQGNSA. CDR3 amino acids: CASNLAGGRAETQYF. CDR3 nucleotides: TGTGCCAGCAATCTAGCGGGGGGGCGCGCGGAGACCCAGTACTTC. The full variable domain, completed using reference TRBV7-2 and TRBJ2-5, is GAGVSQSPSNKVTEKGKDVELRCDPISGHTALYWYRQSLGQGLEFLIYFQGNSAPDKSGLPSDRFSAERTGGSVSTLTIQRTQQEDSAVYLCASNLAGGRAETQYFGPGTRLLVL.

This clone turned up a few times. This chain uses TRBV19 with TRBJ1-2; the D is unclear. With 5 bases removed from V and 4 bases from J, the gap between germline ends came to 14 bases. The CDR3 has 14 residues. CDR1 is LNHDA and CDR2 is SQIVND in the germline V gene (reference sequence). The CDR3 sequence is CASSDDQVFYGYTF. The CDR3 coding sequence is TGTGCCAGTAGTGACGATCAGGTGTTCTATGGCTACACCTTC.

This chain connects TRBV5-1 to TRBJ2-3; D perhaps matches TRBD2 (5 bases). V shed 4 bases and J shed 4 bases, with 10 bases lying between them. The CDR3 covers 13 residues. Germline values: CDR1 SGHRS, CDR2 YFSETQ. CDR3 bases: TGCGCCAGCAGCCTCCCGAGGGCAGATACGCAGTATTTT. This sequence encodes CASSLPRADTQYF.

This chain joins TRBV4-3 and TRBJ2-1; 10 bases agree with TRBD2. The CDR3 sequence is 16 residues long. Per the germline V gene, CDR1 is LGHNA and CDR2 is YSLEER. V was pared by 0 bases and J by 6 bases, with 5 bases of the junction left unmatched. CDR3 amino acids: CASSQEGSSGSNEQFF. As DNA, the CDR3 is TGCGCCAGCAGCCAAGAAGGCTCTAGCGGGAGCAATGAGCAGTTCTTC.

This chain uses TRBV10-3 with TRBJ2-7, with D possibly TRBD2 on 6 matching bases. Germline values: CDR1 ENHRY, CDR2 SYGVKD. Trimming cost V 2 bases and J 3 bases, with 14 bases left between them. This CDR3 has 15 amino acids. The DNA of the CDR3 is TGTGCCATCAGTGAGAAAACTAGCAGAAACTACGAGCAGTACTTC. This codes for CAISEKTSRNYEQYF.

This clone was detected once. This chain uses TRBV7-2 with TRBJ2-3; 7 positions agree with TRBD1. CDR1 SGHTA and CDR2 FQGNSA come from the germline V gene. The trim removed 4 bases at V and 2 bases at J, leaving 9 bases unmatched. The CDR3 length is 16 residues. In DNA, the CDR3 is TGTGCCAGCAGCTCCTTATCCGGGACAGTCACAGATACGCAGTATTTT. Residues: CASSSLSGTVTDTQYF.

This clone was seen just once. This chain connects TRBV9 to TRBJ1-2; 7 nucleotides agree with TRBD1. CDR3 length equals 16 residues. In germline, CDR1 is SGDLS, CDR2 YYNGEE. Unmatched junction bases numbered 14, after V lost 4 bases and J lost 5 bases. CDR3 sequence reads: CASSLRTGTSGYGYTF. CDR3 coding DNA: TGTGCCAGCAGCCTGAGGACAGGAACGAGTGGATATGGCTACACCTTC.

CDR3 sequence reads: CASSSGQGVNEQYF. The CDR3 DNA is TGTGCCAGCAGCTCGGGACAGGGGGTCAACGAGCAGTACTTC. This chain joins TRBV7-2 and TRBJ2-7; 11 bases fit TRBD1. V shed 4 bases, J shed 5 bases, and the junction held 4 bases outside the gene matches. The CDR3 length is 14 residues. Germline-derived CDR1 and CDR2 are SGHTA and FQGNSA.

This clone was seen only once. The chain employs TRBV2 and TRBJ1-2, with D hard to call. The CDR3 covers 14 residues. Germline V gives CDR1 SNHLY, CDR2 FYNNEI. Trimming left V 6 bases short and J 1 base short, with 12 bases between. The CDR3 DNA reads TGTGCCAGCAGCGTCGGCCGGGGTAACTATGGCTACACCTTC. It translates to CASSVGRGNYGYTF.